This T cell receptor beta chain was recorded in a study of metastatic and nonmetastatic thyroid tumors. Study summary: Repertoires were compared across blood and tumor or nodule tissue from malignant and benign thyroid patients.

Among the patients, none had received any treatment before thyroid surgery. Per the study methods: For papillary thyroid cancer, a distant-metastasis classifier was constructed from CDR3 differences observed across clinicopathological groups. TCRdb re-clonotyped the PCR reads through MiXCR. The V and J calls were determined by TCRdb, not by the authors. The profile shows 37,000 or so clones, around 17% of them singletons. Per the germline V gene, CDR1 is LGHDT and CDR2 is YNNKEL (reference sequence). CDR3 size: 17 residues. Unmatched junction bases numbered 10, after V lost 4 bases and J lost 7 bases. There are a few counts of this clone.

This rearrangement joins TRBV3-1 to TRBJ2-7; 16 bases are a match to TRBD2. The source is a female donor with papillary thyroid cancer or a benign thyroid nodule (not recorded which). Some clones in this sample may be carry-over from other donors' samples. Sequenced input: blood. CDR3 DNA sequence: TGTGCCAGCAGCCGCCTCACGGGGACTAGCGGGGGGGTGGAGCAGTACTTC. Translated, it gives CASSRLTGTSGGVEQYF.